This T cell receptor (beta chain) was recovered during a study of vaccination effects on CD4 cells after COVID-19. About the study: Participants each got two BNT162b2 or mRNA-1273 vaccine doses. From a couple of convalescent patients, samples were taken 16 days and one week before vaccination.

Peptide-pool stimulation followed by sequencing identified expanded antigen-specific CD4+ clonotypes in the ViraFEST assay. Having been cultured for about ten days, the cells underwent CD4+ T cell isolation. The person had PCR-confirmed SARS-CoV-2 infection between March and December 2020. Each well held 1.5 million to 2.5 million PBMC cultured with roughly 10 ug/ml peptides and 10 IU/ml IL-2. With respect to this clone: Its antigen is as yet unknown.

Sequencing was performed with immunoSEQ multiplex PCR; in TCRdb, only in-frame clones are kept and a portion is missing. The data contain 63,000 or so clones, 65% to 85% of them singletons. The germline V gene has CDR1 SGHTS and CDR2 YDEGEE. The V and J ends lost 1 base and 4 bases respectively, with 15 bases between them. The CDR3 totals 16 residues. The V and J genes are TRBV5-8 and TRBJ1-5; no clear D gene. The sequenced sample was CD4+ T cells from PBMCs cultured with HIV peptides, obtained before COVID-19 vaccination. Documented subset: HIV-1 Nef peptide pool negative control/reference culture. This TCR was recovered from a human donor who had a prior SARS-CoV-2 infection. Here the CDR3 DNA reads TGTGCCAGCAGCTTGATTGGGGAGGGAGTAAATCAGCCCCAGCATTTT. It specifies CASSLIGEGVNQPQHF.